These 21 T cell receptor beta chains were all obtained from the same sample, sequenced in a study of T cell responses to AZD1222 COVID-19 vaccine. This table comes from immunoSEQ multiplex PCR, and its TCRdb copy is limited to in-frame clones, with some not included. The sample consists of tens of thousands of clones, more than 75% of them appearing once. This sample comprised peripheral blood, obtained 28 days after the second dose of the MenACWY control vaccine. Receptor source: an adult who received the MenACWY meningococcal vaccine as a control.

This sequence joins TRBV30 and TRBJ2-1, with D uncertain. CDR3 length equals 11 residues. V lost 5 bases, J lost 12 bases, and 14 bases lay in between. Germline lookup yields CDR1 GTSNPN and CDR2 SVGIG (reference sequence). The CDR3 region is CAWDSPGPQFF. The CDR3 DNA reads TGTGCCTGGGACTCACCAGGACCGCAGTTCTTC.

V and J are TRBV28 and TRBJ1-6, with 8 bases identical to TRBD1. The J segment lost 7 bases and the V segment lost 3 bases, leaving 8 bases of the junction unmatched. Per germline, CDR1 MDHEN and CDR2 SYDVKM. The CDR3 runs 16 residues. CDR3 in amino acids: CASSFPPQGANSPLHF. The CDR3 nucleotides read TGTGCCAGCAGTTTCCCCCCGCAGGGGGCCAATTCACCCCTCCACTTT.

The gene calls are TRBV2 and TRBJ1-1; D remains unclear. Germline CDR1 is SNHLY and CDR2 is FYNNEI. Trimming shortened V by 6 bases and J by 7 bases, and 9 bases separated the two germline ends. This CDR3 is 11 amino acids long. CDR3 sequence reads: CASSPSLEAFF. CDR3 coding DNA: TGTGCCAGCAGCCCGTCGCTTGAAGCTTTCTTT.

The V gene is TRBV19, the J gene TRBJ2-7, with 7 bases lining up with TRBD1. Losses at the gene ends were 4 bases for V and 5 bases for J; bases not matched to a gene: 8. This CDR3 has 14 amino acids. Germline V CDR1 and CDR2: LNHDA, SQIVND (reference sequence). In nucleotides, the CDR3 is TGTGCCAGTAGTACCCGGACAGGTCTCGACGAGCAGTACTTC. It specifies CASSTRTGLDEQYF.

The V call is TRBV5-6, the J call TRBJ2-2, with TRBD2 matching over 11 bases. This CDR3 comprises 15 residues. Germline assignment: CDR1 SGHDT and CDR2 YYEEEE. J gave up 7 bases and V 6 bases, and 8 bases lay outside the gene matches. CDR3 loop: CASTPSGGFGGELFF. Written as DNA, the CDR3 is TGTGCCAGCACCCCTAGCGGGGGGTTTGGCGGGGAGCTGTTTTTT.

V usage is TRBV27 and J usage is TRBJ2-2; D is ambiguous. CDR1 and CDR2 from the germline V gene are MNHEY and SMNVEV (reference sequence). Trimming pared 3 bases from V and 6 bases from J, leaving 8 bases between. This CDR3 region has 13 residues. This chain's CDR3 is CASSFKGPGELFF. The CDR3 DNA is TGTGCCAGCAGTTTTAAAGGACCCGGGGAGCTGTTTTTT.

J is TRBJ1-5 and V is TRBV5-1; D uncertain. Trimming cost V 0 bases and J 6 bases, with 10 bases left between them. The CDR3 consists of 14 residues. Germline assignment: CDR1 SGHRS and CDR2 YFSETQ. DNA of the CDR3: TGCGCCAGCAGCTTGGAAAACAGAGGTCAGCCCCAGCATTTT. This translates into CASSLENRGQPQHF.

The chain uses TRBV28 and TRBJ2-3, with D possibly being TRBD2 (6 bases). The CDR3 loop spans 18 amino acids. V shed 1 base and J shed 0 bases, with 17 bases lying between them. Per germline, CDR1 MDHEN and CDR2 SYDVKM. CDR3 residues: CASSLLVWTSGSTDTQYF. Here the CDR3 DNA reads TGTGCCAGCAGTTTATTAGTCTGGACCAGCGGGAGCACAGATACGCAGTATTTT.

This clone was picked up one time. The CDR3 protein is CAWSVWGHGYTF. The CDR3 DNA reads TGTGCCTGGAGTGTGTGGGGGCACGGCTACACCTTC. V is TRBV30 and J is TRBJ1-2; perhaps TRBD1 as D (6 bases). The CDR3 runs to 12 residues. Trimming left V 0 bases short and J 8 bases short, with 10 bases between. From germline, CDR1 is GTSNPN and CDR2 SVGIG (reference sequence).

V usage is TRBV7-2 and J usage is TRBJ2-7, with D uncertain. Germline-derived CDR1 and CDR2 are SGHTA and FQGNSA. The CDR3 sequence is 13 residues long. Trimming shortened V by 2 bases and J by 6 bases, and 11 bases separated the two germline ends. The CDR3 DNA reads TGTGCCAGCAGCTTAAACAGAGGAAGCGAGCAGTACTTC. Translation gives CASSLNRGSEQYF.

The gene calls are TRBV10-3 and TRBJ2-7; D is possibly TRBD1 or TRBD2 (5 bases each). V lost 2 bases, J lost 4 bases, and 15 bases lay in between. Germline assignment: CDR1 ENHRY and CDR2 SYGVKD. The CDR3 loop spans 15 amino acids. The CDR3 DNA is TGTGCCATCAGTGAGAGACAGCCCGGGGTTTACGAGCAGTACTTC. Protein: CAISERQPGVYEQYF.

This clone has more than one count but fewer than ten. The chain couples TRBV7-2 to TRBJ2-1; D possibly corresponds to TRBD2 (6 bases). Germline V gene data show CDR1 as SGHTA and CDR2 as FQGNSA. V lost 3 bases and J 7 bases, leaving 19 bases between the germline ends. This CDR3 region has 16 residues. CDR3 in amino acids: CASSFASNLRGNEQFF. The DNA of the CDR3 is TGTGCCAGCAGCTTCGCCTCTAACCTCCGGGGGAATGAGCAGTTCTTC.

The CDR3 DNA follows: TGTGCCAGCAGCCTATCCCCCGGGACAGAAGAGACCCAGTACTTC. It encodes CASSLSPGTEETQYF. The chain recombines TRBV5-6 with TRBJ2-5; 7 positions match TRBD1. Per the germline V gene, CDR1 is SGHDT and CDR2 is YYEEEE. The J segment lost 3 bases and the V segment lost 4 bases, leaving 9 bases of the junction unmatched. This CDR3 comprises 15 residues.

The rearrangement joins TRBV7-2 to TRBJ1-2; 8 nucleotides agree with TRBD1. Unmatched junction bases numbered 9, after V lost 1 base and J lost 8 bases. There are 15 residues in the CDR3. CDR1 is SGHTA and CDR2 is FQGNSA in the germline V gene. CDR3 residues: CASSLGGNRGEGYTF. The CDR3 nucleotides read TGTGCCAGCAGCTTAGGTGGCAACAGGGGGGAAGGCTACACCTTC. Variable domain in full (rest from reference TRBV7-2 and TRBJ1-2): GAGVSQSPSNKVTEKGKDVELRCDPISGHTALYWYRQSLGQGLEFLIYFQGNSAPDKSGLPSDRFSAERTGGSVSTLTIQRTQQEDSAVYLCASSLGGNRGEGYTFGSGTRLTVV.

This rearrangement joins TRBV2 to TRBJ2-4, with D possibly matching TRBD2 (6 bases). Per the germline V gene, CDR1 is SNHLY and CDR2 is FYNNEI. The V end was cut by 5 bases, the J end by 0 bases, with 11 bases between. The CDR3 loop spans 15 amino acids. The CDR3 loop reads CASSREYLAKNIQYF. The CDR3 DNA reads as TGTGCCAGCAGTCGGGAGTACTTAGCCAAAAACATTCAGTACTTC.

This chain uses TRBV4-3 with TRBJ1-5; D gene unclear. V lost 5 bases to trimming and J lost 2 bases, with 13 bases between them. The germline V gene has CDR1 LGHNA and CDR2 YSLEER. This CDR3 region has 15 residues. CDR3 sequence reads: CASSEGRWGNQPQHF. The CDR3, as DNA: TGCGCCAGCAGCGAGGGAAGGTGGGGCAATCAGCCCCAGCATTTT.

The CDR3 DNA follows: TGTGCCACCAGTGAACGAAGCGGGAGGCCCCCTTTAATGAAGCAGTATTTT. This codes for CATSERSGRPPLMKQYF. This rearrangement joins TRBV24-1 to TRBJ2-3, with 9 bases that match TRBD2. The V gene's germline CDR1 is KGHDR and CDR2 SFDVKD. CDR3 length: 17 amino acids. Trimming removed 4 bases from V and 11 bases from J; junction bases left unmatched: 18.

V and J are TRBV6-6 and TRBJ2-5; D might be TRBD1 (6 bases). V lost 8 bases and J 2 bases, leaving 9 bases between the germline ends. The germline V gene encodes CDR1 MNHNY and CDR2 SVGAGI (reference sequence). This CDR3 region has 12 residues. The CDR3 sequence: CASAQGQETQYF. The CDR3 nucleotides read TGTGCCAGCGCCCAGGGGCAAGAGACCCAGTACTTC.

The rearrangement uses TRBV6-5 and TRBJ2-3, with unresolved D. The germline gives CDR1 MNHEY, CDR2 SVGAGI. The CDR3 has 12 amino acids. The V end was cut by 7 bases, the J end by 0 bases, with 5 bases between. The CDR3 loop reads CASKPSTDTQYF. CDR3 nucleotides: TGTGCCAGCAAGCCTAGCACAGATACGCAGTATTTT.

This clone has just one count. This sequence joins TRBV3-1 (or the pseudogene TRBV3-2) and TRBJ1-3; D may be TRBD1 (5 bases). Germline loops: CDR1 LGHDT, CDR2 YNNKEL (reference sequence). The germline V and J ends were trimmed by 0 bases and 0 bases, with 9 bases remaining between them. The length of the CDR3 is 16 residues. The DNA of the CDR3 is TGTGCCAGCAGCCAAGAGCAGGGCCGCTCTGGAAACACCATATATTTT. It yields the protein CASSQEQGRSGNTIYF.

The chain links TRBV19 to TRBJ2-5; possible D gene TRBD2, 5 bases. Trimming cost V 3 bases and J 3 bases, with 5 bases left between them. The CDR3 has 12 amino acids. Germline V gene sequence: CDR1 LNHDA, CDR2 SQIVND (reference sequence). CDR3 nucleotide sequence: TGTGCCAGTAGTATGAGGGAAGAGACCCAGTACTTC. This encodes CASSMREETQYF. Full variable domain (missing parts from reference TRBV19 and TRBJ2-5): DGGITQSPKYLFRKEGQNVTLSCEQNLNHDAMYWYRQDPGQGLRLIYYSQIVNDFQKGDIAEGYSVSREKKESFPLTVTSAQKNPTAFYLCASSMREETQYFGPGTRLLVL.